These 9 T cell receptor beta chains were sequenced from one sample in a study of vaccination and CD4 T cells after COVID-19. Specified treatment: 10-day PBMC culture with coronavirus spike peptide pools or control peptides (ViraFEST assay). Their cognate antigens are unknown. Cultured CD4+ T cells had their DNA profiled by the Oncomine TCR Beta short-read assay. TCRdb passed the PCR reads through MiXCR, listing each CDR3 protein once. This sample has more than 6,000 distinct CDR3 sequences; around 42% occur once, and the top ten carry approximately 20%. Sequenced: CD4+ T cells from blood, cultured in vitro. These TCRs come from a human donor who had recovered from COVID-19.

V usage is TRBV2 and J usage is TRBJ1-1; D not certain. Germline CDR1 is SNHLY and CDR2 is FYNNEI. This CDR3 contains 13 residues. V was cut by 7 bases and J by 1 base, with 10 bases left in between. CDR3 bases: TGTGCCAGCACCCAGGAGGGGAACACTGAAGCTTTCTTT. It specifies CASTQEGNTEAFF.

This clonotype occurred once. The rearrangement links TRBV5-1 to TRBJ1-2; D may be TRBD1 (5 bases). Germline loops: CDR1 SGHRS, CDR2 YFSETQ. This CDR3 comprises 12 residues. V was trimmed by 4 bases and J by 8 bases, leaving 12 bases between them. CDR3 coding DNA: TGCGCCAGCAGCCCCCCGGGGGAAGGCTACACCTTC. It yields the protein CASSPPGEGYTF.

This clonotype counts as large. The chain couples TRBV27 to TRBJ2-3; 9 bases agree with TRBD2. This CDR3 contains 18 residues. V shed 3 bases and J 2 bases; nucleotides not matched to a gene: 12. The germline V gene has CDR1 MNHEY and CDR2 SMNVEV (reference sequence). The CDR3 reads CASSFGSGRLVDTDTQYF. The CDR3 bases are TGTGCCAGCAGTTTCGGTAGCGGGAGATTGGTCGACACAGATACGCAGTATTTT.

The chain couples TRBV15 to TRBJ2-1, with 7 bases matching TRBD2. V shed 0 bases, J shed 8 bases, and the junction held 7 bases outside the gene matches. CDR1 LNHNV and CDR2 YYDKDF come from the germline V gene (reference sequence). This CDR3 has 15 amino acids. The CDR3 reads CATSRDMTSLDEQFF. The CDR3 bases are TGTGCCACCAGCAGAGATATGACTAGCTTGGATGAGCAGTTCTTC.

This clonotype occurred a few times. This sequence joins TRBV6-2 or TRBV6-3 and TRBJ2-1; the match to TRBD2 covers 12 bases. Germline loops: CDR1 MNHEY, CDR2 SVGEGT. V lost 5 bases to trimming and J lost 10 bases; unmatched junction nucleotides: 9. The CDR3 has 15 residues. CDR3 sequence reads: CASSPTSGRRGEQFF. For the CDR3, the DNA is TGTGCCAGCAGTCCGACTAGCGGGAGACGGGGAGAGCAGTTCTTC.

The CDR3 sequence is CASSTQGYEQYF. The CDR3 DNA reads as TGTGCCAGTAGTACACAGGGATACGAGCAGTACTTC. V gene TRBV19 combines with J gene TRBJ2-7, with D perhaps matching TRBD1 (6 bases). Trimming cost V 4 bases and J 4 bases, with 8 bases left between them. The germline V gene has CDR1 LNHDA and CDR2 SQIVND (reference sequence). CDR3 length: 12 residues.

This clonotype has a handful of counts. The chain is built from TRBV6-1 and TRBJ2-3, with TRBD2 matching over 8 bases. Germline lookup yields CDR1 MNHNS and CDR2 SASEGT. This CDR3 comprises 18 residues. With 2 bases clipped from V and 0 bases from J, the junction kept 10 bases outside the gene matches. CDR3 nucleotides: TGTGCCAGCAGTGAAAAAGAACTAGCGGTGATTAGCACAGATACGCAGTATTTT. As protein: CASSEKELAVISTDTQYF.

This clonotype was detected once. The rearrangement uses TRBV6-2 or TRBV6-3 and TRBJ1-2; TRBD1 might be the D (5 bases). Germline loops: CDR1 MNHEY, CDR2 SVGEGT. The CDR3 is made up of 13 amino acids. V lost 3 bases and J lost 5, with 10 bases in between. The CDR3 protein is CASSYTGRYGYTF. CDR3 coding DNA: TGTGCCAGCAGTTATACGGGACGGTATGGCTACACCTTC.

This sequence joins TRBV18 and TRBJ2-5, with TRBD1 matching 9 bases. CDR1 KGHSH and CDR2 LQKENI come from the germline V gene. This CDR3 comprises 16 residues. V was clipped by 5 bases and J by 4 bases; unmatched bases: 11. The CDR3 sequence: CASSTGQGQGPETQYF. CDR3 sequence (DNA): TGTGCCAGCTCAACCGGTCAGGGACAGGGCCCAGAGACCCAGTACTTC. Based on the CDR3 plus reference TRBV18 and TRBJ2-5, the full variable domain is NAGVMQNPRHLVRRRGQEARLRCSPMKGHSHVYWYRQLPEEGLKFMVYLQKENIIDESGMPKERFSAEFPKEGPSILRIQQVVRGDSAAYFCASSTGQGQGPETQYFGPGTRLLVL.